This T cell receptor beta chain was captured in a study of identical twins. For this clonotype: As yet, its antigen is unknown.

After removal of 5 bases from V and 2 bases from J, the junction contained 1 base not matched to a gene. Germline CDR1 SGHRS, CDR2 YFSETQ. The CDR3 is 14 amino acids. One entry per CDR3 protein results from TCRdb running MiXCR on the 5' RACE reads. The data show hundreds of thousands of distinct CDR3 sequences, 15% to 20% seen once. Findings of the study overall: Insertions were reduced in abundant cord blood beta clonotypes but not in memory repertoires.

Another study also made use of these data, one on T cells expressing NK-cell markers.

The chain carries TRBV5-1 and TRBJ2-1; TRBD2 agrees at 10 bases. The specimen sequenced was PBMCs. The clonotype originates from a woman between 18 and 29 years old in good health. CDR3 in DNA: TGCGCCAGCAGGGGACTAGCGACCTACAATGAGCAGTTCTTC. It codes for CASRGLATYNEQFF.